This T cell receptor beta chain was captured by sequencing in a study of T cell responses to AZD1222 COVID-19 vaccine. Assay: immunoSEQ multiplex PCR; the TCRdb copy retains only in-frame clones and omits some. Altogether about 92,000 clones are present, 70% to 90% being singletons, with the ten largest covering roughly 2.7%. CDR1 is MNHEY, CDR2 SVGEGT, per germline. CDR3 size: 16 residues. V was cut by 6 bases and J by 0 bases, with 15 bases left in between. This sequence joins TRBV6-2 or TRBV6-3 and TRBJ1-5; no definite D call. Sequenced material: peripheral blood, taken on day 0 of AZD1222 vaccination. The source is an adult in good health. The CDR3 is CASSRGLAYSNQPQHF. The CDR3 DNA sequence: TGTGCCAGCAGCCGAGGACTGGCTTATAGCAATCAGCCCCAGCATTTT.